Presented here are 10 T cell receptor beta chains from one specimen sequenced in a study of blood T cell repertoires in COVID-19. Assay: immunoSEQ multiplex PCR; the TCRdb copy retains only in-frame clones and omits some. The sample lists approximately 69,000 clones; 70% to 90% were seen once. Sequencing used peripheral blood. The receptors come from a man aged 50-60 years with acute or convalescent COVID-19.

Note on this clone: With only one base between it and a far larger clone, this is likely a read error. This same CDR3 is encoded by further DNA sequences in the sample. The CDR3, as DNA: TGTGCCAGCAGCTCCACCTACGAGCAGTACTTC. Translated, it gives CASSSTYEQYF. The J gene is TRBJ2-7, the V gene TRBV5-4; D unclear. V was trimmed by 3 bases and J by 2 bases, leaving 3 bases between them. The length of the CDR3 is 11 residues. Germline CDR1 and CDR2: SGHNT and YYREEE (reference sequence).

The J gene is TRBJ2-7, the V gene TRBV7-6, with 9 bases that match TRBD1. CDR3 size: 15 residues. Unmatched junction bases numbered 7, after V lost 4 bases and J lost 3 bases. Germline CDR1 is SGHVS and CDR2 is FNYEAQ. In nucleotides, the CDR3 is TGTGCCAGCAGCTCCCGGACAGGGGAAAACTACGAGCAGTACTTC. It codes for CASSSRTGENYEQYF.

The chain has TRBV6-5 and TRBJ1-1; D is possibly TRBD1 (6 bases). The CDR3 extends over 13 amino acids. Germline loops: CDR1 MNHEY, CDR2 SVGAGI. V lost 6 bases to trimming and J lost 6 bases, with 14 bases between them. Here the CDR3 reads CASRSTGLAEAFF. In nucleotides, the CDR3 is TGTGCCAGCAGGTCCACAGGGCTGGCTGAAGCTTTCTTT.

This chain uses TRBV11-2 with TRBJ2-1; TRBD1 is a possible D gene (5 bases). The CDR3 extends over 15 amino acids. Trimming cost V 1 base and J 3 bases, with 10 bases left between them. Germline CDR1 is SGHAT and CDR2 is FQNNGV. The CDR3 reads CASSLVGRDYNEQFF. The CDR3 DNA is TGTGCCAGCAGCTTAGTGGGCAGGGACTACAATGAGCAGTTCTTC.

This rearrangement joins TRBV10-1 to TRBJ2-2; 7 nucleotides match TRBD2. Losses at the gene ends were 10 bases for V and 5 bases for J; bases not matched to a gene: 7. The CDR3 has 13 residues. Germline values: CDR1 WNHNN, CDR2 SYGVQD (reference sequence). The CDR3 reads CATSLAPTGELFF. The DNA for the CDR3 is TGCGCCACCTCACTAGCGCCAACCGGGGAGCTGTTTTTT.

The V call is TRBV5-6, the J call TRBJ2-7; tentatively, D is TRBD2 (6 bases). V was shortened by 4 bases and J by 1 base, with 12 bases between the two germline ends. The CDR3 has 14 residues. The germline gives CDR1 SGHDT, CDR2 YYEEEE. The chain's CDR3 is CASSTSGRSYEQYF. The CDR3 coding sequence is TGTGCCAGCAGCACTTCCGGGAGATCCTACGAGCAGTACTTC.

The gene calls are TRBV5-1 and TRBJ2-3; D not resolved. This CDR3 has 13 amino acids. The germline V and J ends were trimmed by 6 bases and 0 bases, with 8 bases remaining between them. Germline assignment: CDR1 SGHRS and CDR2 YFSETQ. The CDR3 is CASKKTSTDTQYF. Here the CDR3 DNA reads TGCGCCAGCAAAAAGACTAGCACAGATACGCAGTATTTT. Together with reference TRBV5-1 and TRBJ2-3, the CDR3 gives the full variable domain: KAGVTQTPRYLIKTRGQQVTLSCSPISGHRSVSWYQQTPGQGLQFLFEYFSETQRNKGNFPGRFSGRQFSNSRSEMNVSTLELGDSALYLCASKKTSTDTQYFGPGTRLTVL.

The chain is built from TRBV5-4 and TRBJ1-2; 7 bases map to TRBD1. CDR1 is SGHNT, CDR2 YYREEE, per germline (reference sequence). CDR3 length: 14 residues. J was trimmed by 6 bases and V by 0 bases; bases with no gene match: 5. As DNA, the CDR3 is TGTGCCAGCAGCTTGGCAGGGGGGTTAAATGGCTACACCTTC. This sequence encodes CASSLAGGLNGYTF.

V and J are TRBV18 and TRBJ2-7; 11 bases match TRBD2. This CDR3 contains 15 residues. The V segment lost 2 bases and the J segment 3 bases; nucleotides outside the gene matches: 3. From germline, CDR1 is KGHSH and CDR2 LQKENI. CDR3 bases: TGTGCCAGCTCACCAGGGACTAGCGGACGCTACGAGCAGTACTTC. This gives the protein CASSPGTSGRYEQYF.

CDR3 sequence: CASSLAYGYSNVSEGNTIYF. The CDR3 nucleotides are TGTGCCAGCAGCTTAGCCTACGGGTACTCGAACGTGAGTGAGGGAAACACCATATATTTT. The gene calls are TRBV7-8 and TRBJ1-3; no firm D call. CDR1 and CDR2 (germline): SGHVS, FQNEAQ. CDR3 length equals 20 residues. Trimming left V 0 bases short and J 4 bases short, with 25 bases between.